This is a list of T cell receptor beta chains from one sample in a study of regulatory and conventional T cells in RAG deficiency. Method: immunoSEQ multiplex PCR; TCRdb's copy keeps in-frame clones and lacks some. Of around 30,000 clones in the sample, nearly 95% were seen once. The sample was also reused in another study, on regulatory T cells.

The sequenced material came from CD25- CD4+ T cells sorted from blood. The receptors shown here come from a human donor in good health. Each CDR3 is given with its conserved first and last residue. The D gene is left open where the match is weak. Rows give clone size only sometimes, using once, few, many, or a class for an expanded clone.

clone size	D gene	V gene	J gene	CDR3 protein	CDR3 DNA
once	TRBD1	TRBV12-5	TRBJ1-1	CASGLADPPQTGRYEAFF	TGTGCTAGTGGTTTGGCAGACCCACCTCAGACAGGGCGATATGAAGCTTTCTTT
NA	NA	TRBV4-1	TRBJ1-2	CASSHPRSSGYTF	TGCGCCAGCAGCCACCCGAGGTCGTCAGGCTACACCTTC
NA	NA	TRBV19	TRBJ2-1	CASSRSRDNEQFF	TGTGCCAGTAGTCGCTCGCGCGACAATGAGCAGTTCTTC
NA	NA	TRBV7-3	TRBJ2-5	CASSLWGGLFETQYF	TGTGCCAGCAGCTTATGGGGGGGCCTGTTCGAGACCCAGTACTTC
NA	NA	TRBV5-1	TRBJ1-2	CASSFDGIYGYTF	TGCGCCAGCAGCTTCGACGGGATCTATGGCTACACCTTC
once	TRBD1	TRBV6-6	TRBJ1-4	CASSYTNRGSNEKLFF	TGTGCCAGCAGTTACACCAACAGGGGGTCTAATGAAAAACTGTTTTTT
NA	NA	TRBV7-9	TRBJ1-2	CASSLARQASNYGYTF	TGTGCCAGCAGCTTAGCCCGGCAGGCCTCTAACTATGGCTACACCTTC
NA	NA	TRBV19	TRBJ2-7	CASSVAPGAYEQYF	TGTGCCAGTAGTGTTGCCCCAGGGGCCTACGAGCAGTACTTC
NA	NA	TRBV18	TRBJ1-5	CASSPGEGQPQHF	TGTGCCAGCTCACCTGGGGAGGGTCAGCCCCAGCATTTT
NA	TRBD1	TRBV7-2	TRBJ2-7	CASSLRTGGQWEQYF	TGTGCCAGCAGCCTCCGGACAGGGGGCCAGTGGGAGCAGTACTTC
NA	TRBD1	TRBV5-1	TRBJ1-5	CASSLGQGAGNQPQHF	TGCGCCAGCAGCTTGGGGCAGGGGGCCGGCAATCAGCCCCAGCATTTT
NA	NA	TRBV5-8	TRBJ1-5	CASMGKRNQPQHF	TGTGCCAGCATGGGCAAACGCAATCAGCCCCAGCATTTT
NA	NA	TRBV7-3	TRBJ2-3	CASSLEPRDTQYF	TGTGCCAGCAGCTTAGAGCCCCGAGATACGCAGTATTTT
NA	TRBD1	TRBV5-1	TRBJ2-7	CASNPDRGLYEQYF	TGCGCCAGCAACCCGGACAGGGGGCTTTACGAGCAGTACTTC
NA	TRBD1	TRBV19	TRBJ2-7	CASSTTGTAYEQYF	TGTGCCAGTAGTACCACCGGGACAGCCTACGAGCAGTACTTC
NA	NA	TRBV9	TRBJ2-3	CASSTLTSTDTQYF	TGTGCCAGCAGCACGTTGACTAGCACAGATACGCAGTATTTT
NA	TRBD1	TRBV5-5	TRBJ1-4	CASRWGIGTGTPDFGKLFF	TGTGCCAGCAGATGGGGAATAGGGACAGGGACACCAGATTTTGGGAAACTGTTTTTT
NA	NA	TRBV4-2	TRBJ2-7	CASSQVTGLTSYEQYF	TGTGCCAGCAGCCAAGTGACGGGACTTACTTCCTACGAGCAGTACTTC
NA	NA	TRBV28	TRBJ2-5	CAGGRTQETQYF	TGTGCCGGAGGACGGACTCAAGAGACCCAGTACTTC
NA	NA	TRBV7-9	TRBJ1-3	CASSLSGGRAAGNTIYF	TGTGCCAGCAGCTTATCGGGGGGTCGAGCCGCTGGAAACACCATATATTTT
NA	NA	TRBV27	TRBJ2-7	CASSLISGYEQYF	TGTGCCAGCAGTTTAATATCGGGGTACGAGCAGTACTTC
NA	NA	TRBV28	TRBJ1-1	CASSLGAAPSFF	TGTGCCAGCAGTTTAGGGGCAGCCCCATCGTTCTTT
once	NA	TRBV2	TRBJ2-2	CASSSGTRAGELFF	TGTGCCAGCAGTTCCGGGACACGCGCCGGGGAGCTGTTTTTT
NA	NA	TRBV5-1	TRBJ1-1	CASSKGTGSWSEAFF	TGCGCCAGCAGTAAAGGAACCGGGTCTTGGAGTGAAGCTTTCTTT
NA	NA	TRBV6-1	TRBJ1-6	CASRRTDNSPLHF	TGTGCCAGCAGGAGGACAGATAATTCACCCCTCCACTTT
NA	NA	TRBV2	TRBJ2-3	CASIGLALIADTQYF	TGTGCCAGCATAGGATTAGCATTAATCGCAGATACGCAGTATTTT
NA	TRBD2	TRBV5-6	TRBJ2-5	CASSSNGVAGQETQYF	TGTGCCAGCAGCTCCAATGGGGTAGCGGGTCAAGAGACCCAGTACTTC
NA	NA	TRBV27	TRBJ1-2	CACRQSSGANYGYTF	TGTGCCTGCCGACAGTCCTCGGGAGCTAACTATGGCTACACCTTC
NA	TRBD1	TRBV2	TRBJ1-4	CASHAGTGVRRKLFF	TGTGCCAGCCATGCTGGGACAGGGGTACGTAGAAAACTGTTTTTT
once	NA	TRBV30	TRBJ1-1	CAWSVRGGGEAFF	TGTGCCTGGAGTGTACGGGGGGGAGGCGAAGCTTTCTTT
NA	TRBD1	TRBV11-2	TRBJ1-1	CASSLNRGQTEAFF	TGTGCCAGCAGCTTAAACAGGGGGCAAACTGAAGCTTTCTTT
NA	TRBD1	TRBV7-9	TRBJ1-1	CASSLAPAGGAFF	TGTGCCAGCAGCTTAGCCCCCGCAGGGGGAGCTTTCTTT
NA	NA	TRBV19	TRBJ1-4	CASSDRRSEKLFF	TGTGCCAGTAGTGACAGGCGGAGTGAAAAACTGTTTTTT
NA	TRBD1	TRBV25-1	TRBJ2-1	CASSLLGATGPYNEQFF	TGTGCCAGCAGTTTACTCGGAGCGACAGGGCCCTACAATGAGCAGTTCTTC
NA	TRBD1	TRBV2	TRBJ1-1	CASSGGTGNTEAFF	TGTGCCAGCAGTGGTGGGACAGGTAACACTGAAGCTTTCTTT
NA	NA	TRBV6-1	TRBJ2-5	CASSRSLRETQYF	TGTGCCAGCAGTAGGTCCCTGCGGGAGACCCAGTACTTC
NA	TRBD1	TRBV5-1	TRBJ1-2	CASSLPQGSGYTF	TGCGCCAGCAGCTTGCCACAGGGGTCGGGCTACACCTTC
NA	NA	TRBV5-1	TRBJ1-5	CASSLGSLGQPQHF	TGCGCCAGCAGCTTGGGCTCTTTGGGCCAGCCCCAGCATTTT
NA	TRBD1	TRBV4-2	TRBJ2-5	CASSQLDGTGHQETQYF	TGTGCCAGCAGCCAACTCGACGGGACAGGACACCAAGAGACCCAGTACTTC
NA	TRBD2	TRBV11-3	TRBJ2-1	CASSPGGSNEQFF	TGTGCCAGCAGCCCGGGGGGTAGCAATGAGCAGTTCTTC
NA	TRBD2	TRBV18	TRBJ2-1	CASSPSGGGGEQFF	TGTGCCAGCTCACCTTCCGGGGGGGGTGGTGAGCAGTTCTTC
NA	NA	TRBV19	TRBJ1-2	CASSLATDNNYGYTF	TGTGCCAGTAGTCTCGCGACAGACAATAACTATGGCTACACCTTC
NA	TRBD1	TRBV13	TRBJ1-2	CASSLYPEDRGSSNYGYTF	TGTGCCAGCAGCTTATATCCTGAGGACAGGGGGTCAAGTAACTATGGCTACACCTTC
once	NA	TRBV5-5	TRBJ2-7	CASSFQVTYEQYF	TGTGCCAGCAGCTTCCAGGTGACCTACGAGCAGTACTTC
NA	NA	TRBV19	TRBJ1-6	CASKELRRSSYNSPLHF	TGTGCCAGTAAAGAGTTACGGCGGAGCTCCTATAATTCACCCCTCCACTTT
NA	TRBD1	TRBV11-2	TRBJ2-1	CASSLRGTSSYNEQFF	TGTGCCAGCAGCCTCAGGGGGACAAGCTCCTACAATGAGCAGTTCTTC
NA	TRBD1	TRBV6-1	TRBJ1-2	CASSERGRLGGYTF	TGTGCCAGCAGTGAAAGGGGGCGGTTGGGGGGCTACACCTTC
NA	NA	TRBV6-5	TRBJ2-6	CASSYFRGSGANVLTF	TGTGCCAGCAGTTACTTCAGGGGTTCTGGGGCCAACGTCCTGACTTTC
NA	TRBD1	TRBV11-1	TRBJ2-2	CASTRGQGFIGELFF	TGTGCCAGCACCCGAGGACAGGGTTTTATCGGGGAGCTGTTTTTT
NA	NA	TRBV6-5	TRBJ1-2	CASSPRMGARGYTF	TGTGCCAGCAGTCCCCGTATGGGGGCGCGTGGCTACACCTTC
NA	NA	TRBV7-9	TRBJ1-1	CASSWATGGGTEAFF	TGTGCCAGCAGCTGGGCCACGGGAGGCGGGACTGAAGCTTTCTTT
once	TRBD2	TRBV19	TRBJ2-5	CASSTLLAGGETQYF	TGTGCCAGTAGTACTCTACTAGCGGGGGGGGAGACCCAGTACTTC
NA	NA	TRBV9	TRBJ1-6	CASSPTSNSPLHF	TGTGCCAGCAGCCCCACCAGTAATTCACCCCTCCACTTT
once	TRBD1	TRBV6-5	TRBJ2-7	CASSGQGGSYEQYF	TGTGCCAGCAGCGGACAGGGAGGCTCCTACGAGCAGTACTTC
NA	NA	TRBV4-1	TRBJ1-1	CASREPKMNTEAFF	TGCGCCAGCCGAGAGCCCAAAATGAACACTGAAGCTTTCTTT
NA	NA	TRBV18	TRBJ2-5	CASSRFQGDQETQYF	TGTGCCAGCTCGCGATTTCAGGGTGACCAAGAGACCCAGTACTTC
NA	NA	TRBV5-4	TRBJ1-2	CASSASGTLYGYTF	TGTGCCAGCAGCGCTTCCGGGACACTCTATGGCTACACCTTC
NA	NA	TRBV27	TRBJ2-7	CASSPQGGYEQYF	TGTGCCAGCAGTCCCCAAGGGGGCTACGAGCAGTACTTC
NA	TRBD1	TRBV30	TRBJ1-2	CAWRRGTGPNYGYTF	TGTGCCTGGAGAAGGGGGACAGGCCCAAACTATGGCTACACCTTC